The present entry profiles one T cell receptor beta chain with its context. TCRdb reanalyzed the PCR reads via MiXCR. This table holds about 35,000 clones, approximately 30% found once. CDR1 and CDR2 (germline): MNHNS, SASEGT. CDR3 size: 14 residues. Germline trimming cut 6 bases from V and 1 base from J; bases unmatched to any gene: 2. The source of the sample is a study of metastatic and nonmetastatic thyroid tumors. Study-level background: The study looked at repertoires side by side in blood and in tumor or nodule tissue from malignant and benign thyroid patients.

Patients were all untreated before their thyroid surgery. Sequences were obtained from blood. The sequence was obtained from a female donor with papillary thyroid cancer or a benign thyroid nodule (not recorded which). Some clones in this sample may be carry-over from other donors' samples. The chain couples TRBV6-1 to TRBJ2-3, with 9 bases fitting TRBD1. The CDR3 DNA is TGTGCCAGCAGGAGGACAGGGGGCACAGATACGCAGTATTTT. It codes for CASRRTGGTDTQYF.